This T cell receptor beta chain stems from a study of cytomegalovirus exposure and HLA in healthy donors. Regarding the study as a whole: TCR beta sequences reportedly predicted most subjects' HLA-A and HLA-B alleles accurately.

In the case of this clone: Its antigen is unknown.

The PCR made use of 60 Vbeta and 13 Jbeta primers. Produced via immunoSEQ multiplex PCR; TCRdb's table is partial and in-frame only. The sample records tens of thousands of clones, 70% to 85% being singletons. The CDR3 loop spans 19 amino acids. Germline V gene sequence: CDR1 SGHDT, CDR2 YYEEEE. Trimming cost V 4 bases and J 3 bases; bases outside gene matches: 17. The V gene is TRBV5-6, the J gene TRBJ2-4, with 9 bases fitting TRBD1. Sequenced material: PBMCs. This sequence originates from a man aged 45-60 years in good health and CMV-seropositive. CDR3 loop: CASSPLGTGYLLGKNIQYF. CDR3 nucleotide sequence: TGTGCCAGCAGCCCTCTCGGGACAGGGTATTTGTTGGGCAAAAACATTCAGTACTTC.